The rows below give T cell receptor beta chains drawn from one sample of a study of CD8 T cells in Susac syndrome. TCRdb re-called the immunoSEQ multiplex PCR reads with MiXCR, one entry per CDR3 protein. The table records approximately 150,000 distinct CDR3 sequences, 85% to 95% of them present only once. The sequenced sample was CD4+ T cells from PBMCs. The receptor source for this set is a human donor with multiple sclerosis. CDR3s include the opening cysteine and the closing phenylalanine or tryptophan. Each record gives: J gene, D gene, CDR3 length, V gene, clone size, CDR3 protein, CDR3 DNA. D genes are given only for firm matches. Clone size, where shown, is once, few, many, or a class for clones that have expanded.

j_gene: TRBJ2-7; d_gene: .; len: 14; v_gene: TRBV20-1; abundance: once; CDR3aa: CSAEDFREYYEQYF; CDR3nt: TGCAGTGCGGAGGACTTTAGGGAATACTACGAGCAGTACTTC
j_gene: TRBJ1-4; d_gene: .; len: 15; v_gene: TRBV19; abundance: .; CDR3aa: CASNSQGWRSEKLFF; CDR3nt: TGTGCCAGTAATTCTCAAGGGTGGAGAAGTGAAAAACTGTTTTTT
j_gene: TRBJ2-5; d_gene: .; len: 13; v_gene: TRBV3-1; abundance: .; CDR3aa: CASSPVWQETQYF; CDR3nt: TGTGCCAGCAGCCCGGTATGGCAGGAGACCCAGTACTTC
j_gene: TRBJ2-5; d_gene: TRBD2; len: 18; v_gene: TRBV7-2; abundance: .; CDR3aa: CASASPLAGLAGPETQYF; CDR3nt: TGTGCCAGCGCCAGCCCGTTAGCGGGGCTAGCGGGCCCAGAGACCCAGTACTTC
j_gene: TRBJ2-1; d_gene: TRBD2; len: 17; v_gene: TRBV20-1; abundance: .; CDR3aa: CSARVRAPSGRVNEQFF; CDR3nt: TGCAGTGCTAGAGTACGTGCGCCCAGCGGGAGGGTCAATGAGCAGTTCTTC
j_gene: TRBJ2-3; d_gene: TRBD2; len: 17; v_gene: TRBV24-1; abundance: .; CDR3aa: CATSDPGLAGRRDTQYF; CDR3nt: TGTGCCACCAGTGATCCCGGACTAGCGGGAAGGAGGGATACGCAGTATTTT
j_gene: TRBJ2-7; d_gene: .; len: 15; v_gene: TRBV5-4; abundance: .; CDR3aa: CASSLQDYLIYEQYF; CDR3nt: TGTGCCAGCAGCTTGCAGGACTATCTAATCTACGAGCAGTACTTC
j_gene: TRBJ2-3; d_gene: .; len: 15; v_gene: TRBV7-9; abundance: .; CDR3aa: CASSLVGISTDTQYF; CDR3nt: TGTGCCAGCAGCTTAGTAGGGATTAGCACAGATACGCAGTATTTT
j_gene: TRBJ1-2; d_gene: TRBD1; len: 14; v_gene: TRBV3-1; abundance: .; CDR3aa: CASSLTGRSGGYTF; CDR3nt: TGTGCCAGCAGTTTGACAGGGAGATCGGGGGGCTACACCTTC
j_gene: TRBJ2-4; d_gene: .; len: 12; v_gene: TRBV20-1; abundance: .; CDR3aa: CSASSMGDIQYF; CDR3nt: TGCAGTGCTAGTAGTATGGGGGACATTCAGTACTTC
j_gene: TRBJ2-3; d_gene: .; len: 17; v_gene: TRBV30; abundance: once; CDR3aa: CAWTPARGAIGTDTQYF; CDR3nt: TGTGCCTGGACCCCAGCGAGGGGAGCTATCGGCACAGATACGCAGTATTTT
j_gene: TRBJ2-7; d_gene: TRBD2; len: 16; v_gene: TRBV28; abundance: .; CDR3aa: CASIPSGRLLTYEQYF; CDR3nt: TGTGCCAGCATTCCTAGCGGGAGGCTTTTGACCTACGAGCAGTACTTC
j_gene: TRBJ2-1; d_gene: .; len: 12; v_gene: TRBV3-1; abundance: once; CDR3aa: CASRPSRGEQFF; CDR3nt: TGTGCCAGCCGACCGTCCCGGGGTGAGCAGTTCTTC
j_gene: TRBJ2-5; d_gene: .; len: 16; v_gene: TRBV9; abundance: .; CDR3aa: CASSDGQGVGRETQYF; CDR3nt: TGTGCCAGCAGCGACGGTCAGGGGGTCGGGAGAGAGACCCAGTACTTC
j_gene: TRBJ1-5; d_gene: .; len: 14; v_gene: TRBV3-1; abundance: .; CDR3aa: CASSQAGFGQPQHF; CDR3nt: TGTGCCAGCAGCCAAGCGGGGTTTGGACAGCCCCAGCATTTT
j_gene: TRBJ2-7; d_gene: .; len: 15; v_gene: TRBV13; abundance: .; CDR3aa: CASSLLSGRNYEQYF; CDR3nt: TGTGCCAGCAGCTTATTATCGGGACGTAACTACGAGCAGTACTTC
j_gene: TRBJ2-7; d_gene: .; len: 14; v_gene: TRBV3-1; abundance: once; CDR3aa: CASSQSPGFSEQYF; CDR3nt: TGTGCCAGCAGCCAAAGTCCGGGTTTCTCGGAGCAGTACTTC
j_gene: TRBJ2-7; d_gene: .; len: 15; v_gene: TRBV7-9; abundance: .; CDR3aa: CASSPFSSAAYEQYF; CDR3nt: TGTGCCAGCAGCCCCTTCTCCTCCGCGGCTTACGAGCAGTACTTC
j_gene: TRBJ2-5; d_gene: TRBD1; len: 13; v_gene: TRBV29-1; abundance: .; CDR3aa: CSAGQGVGETQYF; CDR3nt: TGCAGCGCTGGACAGGGGGTCGGAGAGACCCAGTACTTC
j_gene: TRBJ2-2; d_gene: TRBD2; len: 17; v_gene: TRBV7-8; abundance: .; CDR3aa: CASSPGGGPANTGELFF; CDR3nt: TGTGCCAGCAGCCCCGGGGGAGGGCCCGCGAACACCGGGGAGCTGTTTTTT
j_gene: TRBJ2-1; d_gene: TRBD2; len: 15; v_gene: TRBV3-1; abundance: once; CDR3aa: CASSVVAGGTNEQFF; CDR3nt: TGTGCCAGCAGCGTTGTAGCGGGGGGCACCAATGAGCAGTTCTTC
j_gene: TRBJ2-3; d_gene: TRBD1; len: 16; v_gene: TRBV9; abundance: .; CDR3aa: CASSVGRGQGTDTQYF; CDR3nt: TGTGCCAGCAGCGTAGGGAGGGGACAGGGGACAGATACGCAGTATTTT
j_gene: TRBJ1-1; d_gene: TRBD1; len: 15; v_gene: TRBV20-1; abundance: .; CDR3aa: CSARGAYRGNTEAFF; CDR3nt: TGCAGTGCTAGAGGGGCTTACAGGGGGAACACTGAAGCTTTCTTT
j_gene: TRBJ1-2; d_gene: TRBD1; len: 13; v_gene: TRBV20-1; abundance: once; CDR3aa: CSARGDRNYGYTF; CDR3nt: TGCAGTGCTAGAGGGGACAGGAACTATGGCTACACCTTC
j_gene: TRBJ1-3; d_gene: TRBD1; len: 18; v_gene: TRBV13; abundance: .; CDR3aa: CASSAWGDRVLSGNTIYF; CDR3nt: TGTGCCAGCAGCGCCTGGGGGGACAGGGTGTTATCTGGAAACACCATATATTTT
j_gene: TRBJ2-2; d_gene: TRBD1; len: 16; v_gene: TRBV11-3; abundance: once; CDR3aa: CASSLEGGLGTGELFF; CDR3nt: TGTGCCAGCAGCTTAGAAGGGGGCCTTGGCACCGGGGAGCTGTTTTTT
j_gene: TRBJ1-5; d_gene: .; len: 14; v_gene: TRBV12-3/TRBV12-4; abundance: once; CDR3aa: CASSFGSVNQPQHF; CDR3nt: TGTGCCAGCAGTTTCGGGTCGGTAAATCAGCCCCAGCATTTT
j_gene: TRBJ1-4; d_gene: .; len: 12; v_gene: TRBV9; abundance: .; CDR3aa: CASSVEGEKLFF; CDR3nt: TGTGCCAGCAGCGTAGAGGGGGAAAAACTGTTTTTT
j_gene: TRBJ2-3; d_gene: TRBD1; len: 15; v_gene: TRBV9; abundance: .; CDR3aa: CASSARGQRTDTQYF; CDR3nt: TGTGCCAGCAGCGCCAGGGGGCAACGCACAGATACGCAGTATTTT
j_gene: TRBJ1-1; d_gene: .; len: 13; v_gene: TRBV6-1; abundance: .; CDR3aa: CASTGRLNTEAFF; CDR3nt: TGTGCCAGCACAGGCCGGCTGAACACTGAAGCTTTCTTT
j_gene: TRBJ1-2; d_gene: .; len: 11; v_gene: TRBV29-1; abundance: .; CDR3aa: CSVDGFYGYTF; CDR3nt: TGCAGCGTTGACGGTTTCTATGGCTACACCTTC
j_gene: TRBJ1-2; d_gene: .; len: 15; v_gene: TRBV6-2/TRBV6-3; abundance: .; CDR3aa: CASSDNNRRPHGYTF; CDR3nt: TGTGCCAGCAGTGACAATAACAGGAGGCCTCATGGCTACACCTTC
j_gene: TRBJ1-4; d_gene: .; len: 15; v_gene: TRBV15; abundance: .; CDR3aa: CATSRVPGGREKLFF; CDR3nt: TGTGCCACCAGCAGAGTCCCTGGAGGGAGGGAAAAACTGTTTTTT
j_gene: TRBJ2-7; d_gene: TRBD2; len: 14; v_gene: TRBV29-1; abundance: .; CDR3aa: CSVLLGLAGYEQYF; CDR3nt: TGCAGCGTCCTCCTGGGACTAGCTGGGTACGAGCAGTACTTC
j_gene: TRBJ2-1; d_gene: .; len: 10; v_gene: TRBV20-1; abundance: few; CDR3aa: CSARLDEQFF; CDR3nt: TGCAGTGCTAGGCTCGATGAGCAGTTCTTC
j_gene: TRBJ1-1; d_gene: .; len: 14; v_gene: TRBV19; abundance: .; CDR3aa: CASNPALGNTEAFF; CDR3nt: TGTGCCAGTAATCCGGCTTTGGGAAACACTGAAGCTTTCTTT
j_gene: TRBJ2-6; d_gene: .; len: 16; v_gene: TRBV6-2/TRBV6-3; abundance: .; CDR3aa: CASSYSGSSGANVLTF; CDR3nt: TGTGCCAGCAGTTACTCGGGGAGCTCTGGGGCCAACGTCCTGACTTTC
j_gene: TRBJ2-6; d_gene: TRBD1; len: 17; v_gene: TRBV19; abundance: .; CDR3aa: CASSRGTGVSGANVLTF; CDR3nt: TGTGCCAGTAGTAGGGGGACAGGGGTATCTGGGGCCAACGTCCTGACTTTC
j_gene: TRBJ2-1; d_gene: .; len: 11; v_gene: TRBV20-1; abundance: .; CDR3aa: CSADGRDEQFF; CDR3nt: TGCAGTGCCGACGGACGGGATGAGCAGTTCTTC
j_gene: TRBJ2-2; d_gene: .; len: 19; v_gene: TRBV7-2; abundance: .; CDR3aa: CASSLGLAPGRLNTGELFF; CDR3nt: TGTGCCAGCAGCTTAGGTTTGGCACCGGGACGTTTAAACACCGGGGAGCTGTTTTTT
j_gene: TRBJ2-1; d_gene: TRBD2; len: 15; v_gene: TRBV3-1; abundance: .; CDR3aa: CASSLSTSSRNEQFF; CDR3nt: TGTGCCAGCAGCCTCTCGACTAGCTCCCGCAATGAGCAGTTCTTC
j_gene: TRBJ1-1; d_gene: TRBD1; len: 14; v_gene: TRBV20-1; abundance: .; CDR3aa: CSAPETGRGTEAFF; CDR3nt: TGCAGTGCCCCAGAGACAGGGAGGGGCACTGAAGCTTTCTTT
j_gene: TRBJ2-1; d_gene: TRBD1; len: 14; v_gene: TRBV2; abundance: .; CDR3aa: CASREGQGWDEQFF; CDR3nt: TGTGCCTCCAGGGAGGGACAGGGCTGGGATGAGCAGTTCTTC
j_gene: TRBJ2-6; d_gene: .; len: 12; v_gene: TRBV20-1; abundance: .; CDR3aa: CSARPGANVLTF; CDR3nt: TGCAGTGCTAGGCCTGGGGCCAACGTCCTGACTTTC
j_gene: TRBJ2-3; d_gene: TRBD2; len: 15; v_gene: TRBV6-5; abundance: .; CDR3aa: CASSRAGGPTDTQYF; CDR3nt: TGTGCCAGCAGTCGAGCGGGAGGACCCACAGATACGCAGTATTTT
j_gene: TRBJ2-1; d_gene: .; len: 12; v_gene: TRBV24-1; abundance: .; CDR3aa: CATSGDYNEQFF; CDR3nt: TGTGCCACCAGTGGCGATTACAATGAGCAGTTCTTC
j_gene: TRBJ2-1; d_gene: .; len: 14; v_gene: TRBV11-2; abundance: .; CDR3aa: CASSRLGPVNEQFF; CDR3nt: TGTGCCAGCAGCCGCTTGGGACCCGTCAATGAGCAGTTCTTC
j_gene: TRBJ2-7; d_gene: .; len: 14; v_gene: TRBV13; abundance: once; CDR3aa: CASSFSDLTYEQYF; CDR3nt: TGTGCCAGCAGCTTTAGCGATCTCACATACGAGCAGTACTTC
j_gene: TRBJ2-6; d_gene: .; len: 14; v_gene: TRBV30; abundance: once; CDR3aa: CAWNMLSGANVLTF; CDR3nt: TGTGCCTGGAATATGCTCTCTGGGGCCAACGTCCTGACTTTC
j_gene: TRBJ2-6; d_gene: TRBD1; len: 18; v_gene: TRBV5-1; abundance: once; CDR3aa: CASSSDRAFNSGANVLTF; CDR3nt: TGCGCCAGCAGCTCGGACAGGGCGTTTAACTCTGGGGCCAACGTCCTGACTTTC
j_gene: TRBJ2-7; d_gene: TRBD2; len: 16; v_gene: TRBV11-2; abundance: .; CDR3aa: CASSALAGGPVDEQYF; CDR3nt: TGTGCCAGCAGCGCTCTTGCGGGAGGGCCTGTAGACGAGCAGTACTTC
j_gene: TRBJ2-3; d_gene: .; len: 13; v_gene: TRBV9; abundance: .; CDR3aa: CASSVANTDTQYF; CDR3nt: TGTGCCAGCAGCGTGGCCAACACAGATACGCAGTATTTT
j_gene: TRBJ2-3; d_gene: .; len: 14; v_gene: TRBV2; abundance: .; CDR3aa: CASMKTEATDTQYF; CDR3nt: TGTGCCAGCATGAAGACAGAGGCCACAGATACGCAGTATTTT
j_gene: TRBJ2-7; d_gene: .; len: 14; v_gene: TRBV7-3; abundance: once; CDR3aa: CASSPGAGPYEQYF; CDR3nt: TGTGCCAGCAGCCCCGGGGCGGGGCCCTACGAGCAGTACTTC
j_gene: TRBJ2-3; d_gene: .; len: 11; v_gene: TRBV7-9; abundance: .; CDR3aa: CASSLAHYNHF; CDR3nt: TGTGCCAGCAGCTTAGCGCACTACAACCATTTT